This is a list of T cell receptor beta chains from one sample in a study of T cells after yellow fever vaccination. One entry per CDR3 protein, called by TCRdb with MiXCR from the 5' RACE reads. The sample records 300,000 to 350,000 distinct CDR3 sequences, approximately 4% being singletons. The source was PBMCs, collected 5 days after the yellow fever booster vaccination. These receptors originate from a young man who received the YFV17D yellow fever vaccine. CDR3s include the opening cysteine and the closing phenylalanine or tryptophan. D genes are given only for firm matches. The size entry is marked missing in some rows and otherwise reads once, few, many or a size class.

TRBD2,few,16,TRBV7-2,TRBJ2-3,TGTGCCAGCAGCTTATGGGGCGGGGGGTATACAGATACGCAGTATTTT,CASSLWGGGYTDTQYF
.,.,15,TRBV6-1,TRBJ2-7,TGTGCCAGCAGTGAAGTGGGGCTAAGCTCCTACGAGCAGTACTTC,CASSEVGLSSYEQYF
.,.,13,TRBV29-1,TRBJ2-3,TGCAGCGTTGAGTCTCGGGCGACAGATACGCAGTATTTT,CSVESRATDTQYF
TRBD2,few,14,TRBV11-2,TRBJ2-7,TGTGCCAGCAGCTTGTGGGGGGGAACCTACGAGCAGTACTTC,CASSLWGGTYEQYF
.,few,13,TRBV6-1,TRBJ2-1,TGTGCCAGCAGTCCCCGACAGGTAGGGGAGCAGTTCTTC,CASSPRQVGEQFF
.,many,13,TRBV14,TRBJ2-3,TGTGCCAGCAGCCACAGGGGGGCAGATACGCAGTATTTT,CASSHRGADTQYF
TRBD1,few,14,TRBV19,TRBJ2-2,TGTGCCAGTAGTATGGGACAGATCACCGGGGAGCTGTTTTTT,CASSMGQITGELFF
TRBD1,.,16,TRBV5-8,TRBJ2-3,TGTGCCAGCAGGTCGGGCGGACAGGGTATAGCAGATACGCAGTATTTT,CASRSGGQGIADTQYF
.,many,12,TRBV29-1,TRBJ1-2,TGCAGCGTTGATAAACAGGGTAATGGCTACACCTTC,CSVDKQGNGYTF
.,many,12,TRBV6-2/TRBV6-3,TRBJ2-5,TGTGCCAGCAGCCCCGGGGAAGAGACCCAGTACTTC,CASSPGEETQYF
.,many,12,TRBV29-1,TRBJ2-7,TGCAGCGTTGGGGAGAGGGCCGCGCCGCAGTACTTC,CSVGERAAPQYF
TRBD1,.,14,TRBV19,TRBJ2-7,TGTGCCAGTAGTATCGGGACAGGAGGCTACGAGCAGTACTTC,CASSIGTGGYEQYF
.,.,12,TRBV4-1,TRBJ2-5,TGCGCCAGCGGGCGGTTTGGGGAGACCCAGTACTTC,CASGRFGETQYF
TRBD2,many,13,TRBV6-5,TRBJ2-3,TGTGCCAGCAGTCGCCCGGGGGGAGATACGCAGTATTTT,CASSRPGGDTQYF
.,few,16,TRBV24-1,TRBJ2-1,TGTGCCACCCCCTGGGGGGTGGTGCCTTTGTCCAATGAGCAGTTCTTC,CATPWGVVPLSNEQFF
.,many,13,TRBV7-8,TRBJ2-5,TGTGCCAGCAGCCCGGGACCACAAGAGACCCAGTACTTC,CASSPGPQETQYF
.,few,15,TRBV5-4,TRBJ2-3,TGTGCCAGCAGCTTGGATAGCGTAGGGACAGATACGCAGTATTTT,CASSLDSVGTDTQYF
TRBD1,.,14,TRBV27,TRBJ2-3,TGTGCCAGCAGTTTCCAGGGGGATGGGGATACGCAGTATTTT,CASSFQGDGDTQYF
.,many,12,TRBV3-1,TRBJ1-2,TGTGCCAGCAGCCAAGTGAGCTATGGCTACACCTTC,CASSQVSYGYTF
TRBD1,many,16,TRBV4-3,TRBJ2-7,TGCGCCAGCAGCCAAGAGGGGACAGGGATAATCTACGAGCAGTACTTC,CASSQEGTGIIYEQYF
TRBD2,many,12,TRBV7-2,TRBJ2-7,TGTGCCAGCAGCTTACGGGGGGGAGAGCAGTACTTC,CASSLRGGEQYF
TRBD1,few,13,TRBV7-2,TRBJ1-1,TGTGCCAGCAGCTTCGCTCAGGGGGCTGAAGCTTTCTTT,CASSFAQGAEAFF
.,.,15,TRBV30,TRBJ2-2,TGTGCCTGGACTAGGACTACTTCGAACACCGGGGAGCTGTTTTTT,CAWTRTTSNTGELFF
.,few,14,TRBV7-2,TRBJ1-6,TGTGCCAGCAGCTTGTGGGGGTTTGGCTCACCCCTCCACTTT,CASSLWGFGSPLHF
.,.,14,TRBV5-1,TRBJ2-1,TGCGCCAGCAGCTTTGGGGGGCAAGACAATGAGCAGTTCTTC,CASSFGGQDNEQFF
.,many,15,TRBV5-1,TRBJ2-5,TGCGCCAGCAGCTTACAGGGAGGAGAACAAGAGACCCAGTACTTC,CASSLQGGEQETQYF
.,few,14,TRBV19,TRBJ1-2,TGTGCCAGTAGAATCCAGATCGGAGCAGGTGGCTACACCTTC,CASRIQIGAGGYTF
TRBD1,few,14,TRBV19,TRBJ2-5,TGTGCCAGTAGCGCGGACAGGGCTCAAGAGACCCAGTACTTC,CASSADRAQETQYF
TRBD1,many,12,TRBV13,TRBJ1-1,TGTGCCAGCAGCCAGCCGACAGGGGAAGCTTTCTTT,CASSQPTGEAFF
TRBD1,few,13,TRBV6-6,TRBJ1-2,TGTGCCAGCACCGTAACAGGGGGAGGCGGCTACACCTTC,CASTVTGGGGYTF
.,many,13,TRBV6-2/TRBV6-3,TRBJ2-7,TGTGCCAGCAGTTATCTGGGTACCCGCGAGCAGTACTTC,CASSYLGTREQYF
TRBD2,.,14,TRBV7-9,TRBJ2-5,TGTGCCAGCAGCTTTCTAGCGGGGGGAGAGACCCAGTACTTC,CASSFLAGGETQYF
.,few,14,TRBV7-2,TRBJ2-5,TGTGCCAGCAGCTTAGAGTCTAGCGAAGAGACCCAGTACTTC,CASSLESSEETQYF
TRBD1,few,14,TRBV12-3/TRBV12-4,TRBJ1-1,TGTGCCAGCAAAAAGACAGGGGCGAACACTGAAGCTTTCTTT,CASKKTGANTEAFF
TRBD1,few,16,TRBV28,TRBJ1-5,TGTGCCAGCAGTACGGGACAGGGTAATAGCAATCAGCCCCAGCATTTT,CASSTGQGNSNQPQHF
.,many,13,TRBV15,TRBJ1-5,TGTGCCACCAGCCGGGACAACAATCAGCCCCAGCATTTT,CATSRDNNQPQHF
.,many,15,TRBV4-3,TRBJ2-1,TGCGCCAGCAGCCCCGGGACTGCCTCCTACAATGAGCAGTTCTTC,CASSPGTASYNEQFF
.,many,16,TRBV7-9,TRBJ2-2,TGTGCCAGCAGCCATACGGACGGTACGAACACCGGGGAGCTGTTTTTT,CASSHTDGTNTGELFF
TRBD2,.,17,TRBV20-1,TRBJ2-1,TGCAGTGCTAGCTCGCCGGGACTAGCGGGGACCGCGGGTGAGCAGTTCTTC,CSASSPGLAGTAGEQFF
.,.,13,TRBV12-3/TRBV12-4,TRBJ1-1,TGTGCCAGCAGGATGACAGGAAACACTGAAGCTTTCTTT,CASRMTGNTEAFF
.,.,11,TRBV24-1,TRBJ2-1,TGTGCCACCAGTGGACACAATGAGCAGTTCTTC,CATSGHNEQFF
TRBD1,.,15,TRBV9,TRBJ2-5,TGTGCCAGCAGCCGAGGGGCAGGGGGCGCAGAGACCCAGTACTTC,CASSRGAGGAETQYF